These T cell receptor beta chains were read from a single sample in a study of T cells after yellow fever vaccination. TCRdb itself ran the 5' RACE reads through MiXCR, one entry per CDR3 protein. The top ten hold under 3.5% of the sample, which has about 210,000 distinct CDR3 sequences, about 3% seen once. The sequencing here drew on CD4+ T cells sorted from PBMCs, taken 10 days after the yellow fever booster vaccination. These receptors all stem from a young man who received the YFV17D yellow fever vaccine. CDR3s include the opening cysteine and the closing phenylalanine or tryptophan. The order of the fields is clone size, V gene, D gene, CDR3 protein. A D gene is named only where the DNA matches it firmly. The size entry is marked missing in some rows and otherwise reads once, few, many or a size class.

abundance: many; v_gene: TRBV20-1; d_gene: TRBD2; CDR3aa: CSARSGGAGHEQFF
abundance: many; v_gene: TRBV7-2; d_gene: -; CDR3aa: CASSVGDEQFF
abundance: -; v_gene: TRBV12-3/TRBV12-4; d_gene: TRBD2; CDR3aa: CASTLAGIGTDTQYF
abundance: -; v_gene: TRBV5-6; d_gene: -; CDR3aa: CASSFLADNYGYTF
abundance: many; v_gene: TRBV7-2; d_gene: TRBD2; CDR3aa: CASTVHRGGGTDTQYF
abundance: many; v_gene: TRBV14; d_gene: -; CDR3aa: CASSQGSTRFYEQYF
abundance: -; v_gene: TRBV5-5; d_gene: -; CDR3aa: CASSLDPFGRANQPQHF
abundance: many; v_gene: TRBV12-5; d_gene: TRBD1; CDR3aa: CASGLSFGQGAQPQHF
abundance: few; v_gene: TRBV6-6; d_gene: -; CDR3aa: CASSWWAQDQPQHF
abundance: many; v_gene: TRBV6-6; d_gene: -; CDR3aa: CASSRGMESQPQHF
abundance: -; v_gene: TRBV6-6; d_gene: -; CDR3aa: CASRQQTDTYPYEQYF